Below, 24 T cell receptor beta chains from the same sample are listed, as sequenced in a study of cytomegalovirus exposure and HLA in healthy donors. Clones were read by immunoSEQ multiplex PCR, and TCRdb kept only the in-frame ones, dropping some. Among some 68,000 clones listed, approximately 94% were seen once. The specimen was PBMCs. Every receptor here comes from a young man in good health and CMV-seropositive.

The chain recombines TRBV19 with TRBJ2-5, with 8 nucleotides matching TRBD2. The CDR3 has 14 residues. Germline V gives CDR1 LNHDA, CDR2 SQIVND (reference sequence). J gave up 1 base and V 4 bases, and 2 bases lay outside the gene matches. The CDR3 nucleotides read TGTGCCAGTAGTAGGACTAGCACCCAAGAGACCCAGTACTTC. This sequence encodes CASSRTSTQETQYF.

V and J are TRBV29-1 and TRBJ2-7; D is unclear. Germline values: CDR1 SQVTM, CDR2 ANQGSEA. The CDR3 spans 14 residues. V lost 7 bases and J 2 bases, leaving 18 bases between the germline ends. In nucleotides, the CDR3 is TGCAGCGCCAGAACTGACATGTGGCCCTACGAGCAGTACTTC. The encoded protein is CSARTDMWPYEQYF.

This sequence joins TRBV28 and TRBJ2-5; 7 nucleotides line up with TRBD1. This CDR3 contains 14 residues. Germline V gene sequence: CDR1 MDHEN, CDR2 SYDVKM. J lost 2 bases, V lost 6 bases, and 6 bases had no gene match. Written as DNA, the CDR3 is TGTGCCAGCAGGCCAGGGGGTATACAAGAGACCCAGTACTTC. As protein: CASRPGGIQETQYF.

Written as DNA, the CDR3 is TGCGCCAGCAGGGGGGGTAATGAAAAACTGTTTTTT. It encodes CASRGGNEKLFF. The chain employs TRBV5-1 and TRBJ1-4; possible D gene TRBD1, 5 bases. Germline V gene lookup returns CDR1 SGHRS and CDR2 YFSETQ. The CDR3 extends over 12 amino acids. Trimming shortened V by 5 bases and J by 4 bases, and 6 bases separated the two germline ends.

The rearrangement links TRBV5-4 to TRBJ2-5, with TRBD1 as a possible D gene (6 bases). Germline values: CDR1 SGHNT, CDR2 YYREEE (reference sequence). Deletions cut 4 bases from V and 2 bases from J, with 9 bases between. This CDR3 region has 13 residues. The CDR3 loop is CASSRDIQETQYF. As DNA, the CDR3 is TGTGCCAGCAGCCGGGACATACAAGAGACCCAGTACTTC.

The CDR3 DNA sequence: TGTGCCAGTAGTATAGAGGCTAGCGATTACGAGCAGTACTTC. Protein sequence: CASSIEASDYEQYF. V gene TRBV19 combines with J gene TRBJ2-7, with TRBD2 as a possible D gene (6 bases). Germline V gene lookup returns CDR1 LNHDA and CDR2 SQIVND (reference sequence). This CDR3 contains 14 residues. V was pared by 0 bases and J by 4 bases, with 10 bases between. The whole variable domain, remainder taken from reference TRBV19 and TRBJ2-7, is DGGITQSPKYLFRKEGQNVTLSCEQNLNHDAMYWYRQDPGQGLRLIYYSQIVNDFQKGDIAEGYSVSREKKESFPLTVTSAQKNPTAFYLCASSIEASDYEQYFGPGTRLTVT.

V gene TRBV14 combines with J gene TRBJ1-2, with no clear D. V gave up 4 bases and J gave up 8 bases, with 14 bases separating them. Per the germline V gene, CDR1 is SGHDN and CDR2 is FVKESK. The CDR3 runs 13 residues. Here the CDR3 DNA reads TGTGCCAGCAGCCCTGGAGGGCTCCACGGCTACACCTTC. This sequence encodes CASSPGGLHGYTF.

In nucleotides, the CDR3 is TGTGCCAGCAGTTTGAGGTTAGCGGGGAGCTACGAGCAGTACTTC. Its protein product is CASSLRLAGSYEQYF. The rearrangement uses TRBV28 and TRBJ2-7; 8 nucleotides agree with TRBD2. CDR3 length: 15 residues. The V and J ends lost 3 bases and 3 bases, in that order; junction bases with no gene match: 7. Germline CDR1 reads MDHEN; CDR2 reads SYDVKM. The entire variable domain, with the rest obtained from reference TRBV28 and TRBJ2-7, is as follows: DVKVTQSSRYLVKRTGEKVFLECVQDMDHENMFWYRQDPGLGLRLIYFSYDVKMKEKGDIPEGYSVSREKKERFSLILESASTNQTSMYLCASSLRLAGSYEQYFGPGTRLTVT.

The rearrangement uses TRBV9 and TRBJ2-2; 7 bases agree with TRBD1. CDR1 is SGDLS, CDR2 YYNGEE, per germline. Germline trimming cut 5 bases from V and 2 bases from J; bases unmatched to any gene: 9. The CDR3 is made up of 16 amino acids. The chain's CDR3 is CASSLLGTVNTGELFF. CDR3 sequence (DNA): TGTGCCAGCAGTTTACTTGGGACAGTTAACACCGGGGAGCTGTTTTTT.

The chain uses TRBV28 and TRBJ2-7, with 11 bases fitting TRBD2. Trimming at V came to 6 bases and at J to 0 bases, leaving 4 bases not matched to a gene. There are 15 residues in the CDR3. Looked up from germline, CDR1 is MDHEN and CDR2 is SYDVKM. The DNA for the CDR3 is TGTGCCAGCAGCCGAGGGACTAGCGGCTCCTACGAGCAGTACTTC. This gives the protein CASSRGTSGSYEQYF.

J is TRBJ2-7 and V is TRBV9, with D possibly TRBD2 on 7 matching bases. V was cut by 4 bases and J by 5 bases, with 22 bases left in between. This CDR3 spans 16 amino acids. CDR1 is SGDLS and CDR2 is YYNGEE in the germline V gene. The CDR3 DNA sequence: TGTGCCAGCAGCTCCCTCCCGGACGGGGGGCCGAACGAGCAGTACTTC. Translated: CASSSLPDGGPNEQYF.

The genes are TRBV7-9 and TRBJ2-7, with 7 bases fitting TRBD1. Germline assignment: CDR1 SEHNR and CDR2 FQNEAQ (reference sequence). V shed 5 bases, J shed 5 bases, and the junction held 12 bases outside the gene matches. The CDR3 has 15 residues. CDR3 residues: CASSPGFDRVHEQYF. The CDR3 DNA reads TGTGCCAGCAGCCCGGGCTTCGACAGGGTCCACGAGCAGTACTTC.

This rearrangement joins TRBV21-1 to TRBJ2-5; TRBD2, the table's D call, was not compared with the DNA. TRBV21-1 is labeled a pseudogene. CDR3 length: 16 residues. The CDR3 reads CASSLVFRGFEETQYF. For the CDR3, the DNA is TGTGCCAGCAGCCTAGTTTTTCGGGGTTTCGAAGAGACCCAGTACTTC.

CDR3 amino acids: CASSDGDSTEAFF. The CDR3 DNA is TGTGCCAGCAGCGACGGAGATAGCACTGAAGCTTTCTTT. This chain links TRBV9 with TRBJ1-1; no definite D call. Germline assignment: CDR1 SGDLS and CDR2 YYNGEE. This CDR3 has 13 amino acids. The germline V and J ends were trimmed by 3 bases and 4 bases, with 10 bases remaining between them.

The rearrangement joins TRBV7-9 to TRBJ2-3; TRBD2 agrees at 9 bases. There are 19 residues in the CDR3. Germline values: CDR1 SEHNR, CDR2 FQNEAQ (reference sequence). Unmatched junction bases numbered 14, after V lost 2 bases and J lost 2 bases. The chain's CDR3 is CASSLRVSGGPFYTDTQYF. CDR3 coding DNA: TGTGCCAGCAGCTTAAGGGTTAGCGGGGGCCCTTTCTACACAGATACGCAGTATTTT.

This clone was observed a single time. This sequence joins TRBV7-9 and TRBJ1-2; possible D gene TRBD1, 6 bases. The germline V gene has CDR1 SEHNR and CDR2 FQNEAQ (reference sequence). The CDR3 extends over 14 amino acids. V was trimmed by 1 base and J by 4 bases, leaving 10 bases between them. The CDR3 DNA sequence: TGTGCCAGCAGCTTAGGGGGGCAGAGCTATGGCTACACCTTC. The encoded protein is CASSLGGQSYGYTF.

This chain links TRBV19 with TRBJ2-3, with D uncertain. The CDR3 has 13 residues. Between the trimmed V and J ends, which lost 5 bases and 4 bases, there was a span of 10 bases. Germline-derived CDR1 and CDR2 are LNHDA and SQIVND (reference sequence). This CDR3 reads CASSLTVSDTQYF. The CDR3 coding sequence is TGTGCCAGTAGTCTTACAGTCTCAGATACGCAGTATTTT.

In DNA form, the CDR3 reads TGTGCCAGTAGTGCCTACAGAGACTACGAGCAGTACTTC. It is translated as CASSAYRDYEQYF. The chain is built from TRBV19 and TRBJ2-7; D remains unclear. Germline loops: CDR1 LNHDA, CDR2 SQIVND (reference sequence). The CDR3 is 13 amino acids. V lost 5 bases, J lost 3 bases, and 11 bases lay in between.

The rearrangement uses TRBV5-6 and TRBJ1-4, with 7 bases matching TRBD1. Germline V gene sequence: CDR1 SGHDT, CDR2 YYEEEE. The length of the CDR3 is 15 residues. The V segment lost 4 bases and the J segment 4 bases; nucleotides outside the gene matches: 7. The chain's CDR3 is CASSPTGQINEKLFF. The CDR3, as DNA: TGTGCCAGCAGCCCAACGGGACAGATTAATGAAAAACTGTTTTTT.

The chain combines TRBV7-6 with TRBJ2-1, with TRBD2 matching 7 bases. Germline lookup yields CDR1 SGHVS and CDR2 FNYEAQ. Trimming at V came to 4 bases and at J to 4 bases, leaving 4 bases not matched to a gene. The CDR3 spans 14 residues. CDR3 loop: CASSSGLDYNEQFF. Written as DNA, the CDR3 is TGTGCCAGCAGCTCTGGACTAGATTACAATGAGCAGTTCTTC. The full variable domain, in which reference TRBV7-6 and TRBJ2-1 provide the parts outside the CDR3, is GAGVSQSPRYKVTKRGQDVALRCDPISGHVSLYWYRQALGQGPEFLTYFNYEAQQDKSGLPNDRFSAERPEGSISTLTIQRTEQRDSAMYRCASSSGLDYNEQFFGPGTRLTVL.

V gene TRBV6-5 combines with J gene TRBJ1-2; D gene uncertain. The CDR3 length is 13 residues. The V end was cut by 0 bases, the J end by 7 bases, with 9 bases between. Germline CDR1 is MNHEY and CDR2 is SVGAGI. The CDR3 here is CASSYSTGGGYTF. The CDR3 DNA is TGTGCCAGCAGTTACTCGACGGGAGGTGGCTACACCTTC.

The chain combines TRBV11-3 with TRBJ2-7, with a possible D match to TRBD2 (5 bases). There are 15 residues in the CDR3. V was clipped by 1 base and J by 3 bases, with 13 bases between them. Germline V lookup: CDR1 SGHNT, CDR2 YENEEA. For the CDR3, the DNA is TGTGCCAGCAGCTTAGGTGGCGGGCAGAACTACGAGCAGTACTTC. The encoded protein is CASSLGGGQNYEQYF.

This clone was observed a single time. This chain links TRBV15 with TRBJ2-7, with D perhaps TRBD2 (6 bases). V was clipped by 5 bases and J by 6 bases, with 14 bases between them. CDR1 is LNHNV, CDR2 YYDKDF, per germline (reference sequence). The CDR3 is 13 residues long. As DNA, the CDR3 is TGTGCCACCAGCCCCATCGACGGGGGCGAGCAGTACTTC. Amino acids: CATSPIDGGEQYF.

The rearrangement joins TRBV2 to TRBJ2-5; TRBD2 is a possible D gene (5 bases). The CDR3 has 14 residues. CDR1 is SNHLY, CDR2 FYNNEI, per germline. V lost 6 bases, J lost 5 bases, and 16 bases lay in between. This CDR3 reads CASRDFWGTETQYF. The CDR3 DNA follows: TGTGCCAGCAGGGACTTCTGGGGTACGGAGACCCAGTACTTC.